The 25 T cell receptor beta chains reported below all come from one sample, sequenced in a study of spatial heterogeneity in lung cancer. TCRdb processed the 5' RACE reads anew with MiXCR; each CDR3 protein has one entry. The data hold some 70,000 distinct CDR3 sequences, with roughly 15% observed a single time. Indicated time point: sample taken at primary tumor resection. The input material, whole RNA from tumor, nontumor lung or frozen PBMC, was sequenced unsorted. Material: PBMCs, obtained at surgery. The receptor source for this set is a male donor with early-stage non-small cell lung cancer.

The V gene is TRBV18, the J gene TRBJ2-7, with 7 nucleotides matching TRBD1. In germline, CDR1 is KGHSH, CDR2 LQKENI. V trimming: 6 bases; J trimming: 3 bases; junction bases outside the gene matches: 8. The CDR3 contains 14 residues. In DNA, the CDR3 is TGTGCCAGCTCCCCCGGGACAGACAACTACGAGCAGTACTTC. It codes for CASSPGTDNYEQYF.

This clonotype was counted many times. The chain has TRBV4-1 and TRBJ2-1, with a weak D call TRBD2 (6 bases). Germline CDR1 MGHRA, CDR2 YSYEKL. The ends were cut back, 1 base at V and 3 bases at J, with 10 bases in the middle. The CDR3 spans 15 residues. In nucleotides, the CDR3 is TGCGCCAGCAGCCAAGGGGGGGTTATCTACAATGAGCAGTTCTTC. Its translation is CASSQGGVIYNEQFF.

In this sample, this clonotype turned up many times. V and J are TRBV7-9 and TRBJ1-5; 9 bases align to TRBD1. Looked up from germline, CDR1 is SEHNR and CDR2 is FQNEAQ (reference sequence). The trim removed 6 bases at V and 4 bases at J, leaving 4 bases unmatched. This CDR3 is 14 amino acids long. CDR3 in amino acids: CASSLGQGNQPQHF. The CDR3 DNA reads TGTGCCAGCAGTTTGGGACAGGGTAATCAGCCCCAGCATTTT.

This clonotype was detected many times. The chain employs TRBV7-2 and TRBJ1-5, with D possibly matching TRBD1 (5 bases). Germline assignment: CDR1 SGHTA and CDR2 FQGNSA. V was trimmed by 2 bases and J by 2 bases, leaving 10 bases between them. This CDR3 contains 15 residues. CDR3 in DNA: TGTGCCAGCAGCTTAAGAGGGGATGGCAATCAGCCCCAGCATTTT. Its protein product is CASSLRGDGNQPQHF.

This clonotype was seen at least ten times. J is TRBJ1-1 and V is TRBV2; D gene uncertain. CDR1 is SNHLY, CDR2 FYNNEI, per germline. The CDR3 is 10 amino acids. Trimming removed 3 bases at V and 11 bases at J, with 7 bases between. DNA of the CDR3: TGTGCCAGCAGTGAGGCGTTGGCTTTCTTT. It codes for CASSEALAFF. Based on the CDR3 plus reference TRBV2 and TRBJ1-1, the full variable domain is EPEVTQTPSHQVTQMGQEVILRCVPISNHLYFYWYRQILGQKVEFLVSFYNNEISEKSEIFDDQFSVERPDGSNFTLKIRSTKLEDSAMYFCASSEALAFFGQGTRLTVV.

This clonotype was picked up a small number of times. The chain links TRBV6-2 or TRBV6-3 to TRBJ1-2; 9 bases agree with TRBD1. The length of the CDR3 is 13 residues. Germline assignment: CDR1 MNHEY and CDR2 SVGEGT. Losses at the gene ends were 6 bases for V and 6 bases for J; bases not matched to a gene: 5. CDR3 amino acids: CASSSDRGDGYTF. CDR3 coding DNA: TGTGCCAGCAGCTCGGACAGGGGCGATGGCTACACCTTC.

This clonotype has at least ten counts. The chain uses TRBV12-3 or TRBV12-4 and TRBJ2-3, with a weak D call TRBD2 (5 bases). CDR3 length: 14 amino acids. V was shortened by 3 bases and J by 4 bases, with 11 bases between the two germline ends. CDR3 DNA: TGTGCCAGCAGTTTCCCCGCGGGTGCAGATACGCAGTATTTT. It yields the protein CASSFPAGADTQYF.

The chain carries TRBV27 and TRBJ2-1; TRBD2 is a possible D gene (6 bases). CDR3 length: 15 amino acids. With 5 bases removed from V and 9 bases from J, the gap between germline ends came to 20 bases. Germline V CDR1 and CDR2: MNHEY, SMNVEV (reference sequence). In DNA, the CDR3 is TGTGCCAGCAGTCTCTTTAGCGGTACCGTCCGTGAGCAGTTCTTC. It yields the protein CASSLFSGTVREQFF.

This clonotype turned up a few times. V gene TRBV11-2 combines with J gene TRBJ1-4; D unclear. Trimming left V 1 base short and J 8 bases short, with 14 bases between. Looked up from germline, CDR1 is SGHAT and CDR2 is FQNNGV. This CDR3 spans 15 amino acids. This chain's CDR3 is CASSLAGGVNEKLFF. The CDR3 DNA reads TGTGCCAGCAGCTTAGCAGGAGGCGTGAACGAAAAACTGTTTTTT.

In this sample, this clonotype turned up many times. The CDR3 DNA sequence: TGCAGCGTTGAAGAGAAAGAGACCCAGTACTTC. It yields the protein CSVEEKETQYF. This chain uses TRBV29-1 with TRBJ2-5; D not resolved. The CDR3 totals 11 residues. V lost 0 bases to trimming and J lost 3 bases, with 2 bases between them. Germline V gene data show CDR1 as SQVTM and CDR2 as ANQGSEA.

The J gene is TRBJ2-3, the V gene TRBV9; tentatively, D is TRBD2 (6 bases). Trimming removed 0 bases at V and 0 bases at J, with 8 bases between. Germline V gene sequence: CDR1 SGDLS, CDR2 YYNGEE. The length of the CDR3 is 15 residues. CDR3 bases: TGTGCCAGCAGCGTAGGGGGGGATAGCACAGATACGCAGTATTTT. Translation gives CASSVGGDSTDTQYF.

The chain uses TRBV5-6 and TRBJ1-5, with D hard to call. V dropped 2 bases and J dropped 0 bases, with 9 bases sitting between them. The CDR3 length is 15 residues. Per the germline V gene, CDR1 is SGHDT and CDR2 is YYEEEE. The CDR3 protein is CASSFGVYSNQPQHF. CDR3 coding DNA: TGTGCCAGCAGCTTCGGGGTTTATAGCAATCAGCCCCAGCATTTT.

The table lists this clonotype with a few counts. The chain combines TRBV4-1 with TRBJ1-1; 7 nucleotides align to TRBD1. Germline V lookup: CDR1 MGHRA, CDR2 YSYEKL. V was pared by 8 bases and J by 5 bases, with 14 bases of the junction left unmatched. The CDR3 is made up of 15 amino acids. CDR3 loop: CASSLQGTLNTEAFF. CDR3 in DNA: TGCGCCAGCTCTTTACAGGGGACCTTAAATACTGAAGCTTTCTTT.

This clonotype came up many times. V usage is TRBV28 and J usage is TRBJ1-6, with 8 bases that match TRBD1. The J segment lost 5 bases and the V segment lost 6 bases, leaving 3 bases of the junction unmatched. Germline CDR1 MDHEN, CDR2 SYDVKM. This CDR3 is 14 amino acids long. The CDR3 sequence: CASSSTGDNSPLHF. The CDR3 region has the DNA TGTGCCAGCAGCTCGACAGGGGATAATTCACCCCTCCACTTT.

V usage is TRBV20-1 and J usage is TRBJ1-1; D is ambiguous. V shed 6 bases and J shed 1 base, with 9 bases lying between them. The length of the CDR3 is 12 residues. Looked up from germline, CDR1 is DFQATT and CDR2 is SNEGSKA (reference sequence). The CDR3 here is CSAKTWNTEAFF. Here the CDR3 DNA reads TGCAGTGCAAAGACGTGGAACACTGAAGCTTTCTTT.

This clonotype was seen a few times. This chain uses TRBV7-2 with TRBJ2-1, with D possibly TRBD2 on 5 matching bases. This CDR3 spans 14 amino acids. The ends were cut back, 0 bases at V and 10 bases at J, with 13 bases in the middle. CDR1 SGHTA and CDR2 FQGNSA come from the germline V gene. The CDR3 coding sequence is TGTGCCAGCAGCTTAGCGAACACAGCGGCCGAGCAGTTCTTC. Amino acids: CASSLANTAAEQFF.

This clonotype was detected only once. The chain uses TRBV11-1 and TRBJ2-5; D call uncertain. CDR1 and CDR2 from the germline V gene are SGHAT and FQDESV (reference sequence). The CDR3 has 15 amino acids. V was clipped by 1 base and J by 2 bases, with 11 bases between them. The CDR3 sequence is CASSLGETSQETQYF. The CDR3 coding sequence is TGTGCCAGCAGCTTAGGAGAAACCTCTCAAGAGACCCAGTACTTC.

This chain links TRBV6-6 with TRBJ2-1; 7 bases agree with TRBD2. Germline CDR1 and CDR2: MNHNY and SVGAGI (reference sequence). The J segment lost 6 bases and the V segment lost 8 bases, leaving 1 base of the junction unmatched. There are 11 residues in the CDR3. The CDR3 nucleotides read TGTGCCAGCGCTAGCGGCAATGAGCAGTTCTTC. Its protein is CASASGNEQFF.

This clonotype was counted at least ten times. The chain couples TRBV9 to TRBJ2-1, with D possibly being TRBD2 (5 bases). The CDR3 is made up of 16 amino acids. The germline CDR1 and CDR2 sequences are SGDLS and YYNGEE. The V gene lost 4 bases and the J gene lost 7 bases, with 21 bases spanning the gap. The CDR3 DNA reads as TGTGCCAGCAGCAAACCGGACGGAGACTACGAGAATGAGCAGTTCTTC. As protein: CASSKPDGDYENEQFF.

V usage is TRBV24-1 and J usage is TRBJ2-1, with 7 nucleotides matching TRBD1. The CDR3 runs 15 residues. The V and J ends lost 5 bases and 5 bases, in that order; junction bases with no gene match: 8. Germline values: CDR1 KGHDR, CDR2 SFDVKD. CDR3: CATSGMGQQNNEQFF. The CDR3 DNA sequence: TGTGCCACCAGTGGAATGGGACAGCAAAACAATGAGCAGTTCTTC.

The chain joins TRBV15 to TRBJ2-7, with 9 bases lining up with TRBD2. The germline CDR1 and CDR2 sequences are LNHNV and YYDKDF (reference sequence). The CDR3 is 17 residues long. Trimming cost V 4 bases and J 5 bases; bases outside gene matches: 15. DNA of the CDR3: TGTGCCACCAGCATGCTAGGGGCGGGAGGGCCGTCGGACGAGCAGTACTTC. Its translation is CATSMLGAGGPSDEQYF.

The V and J genes are TRBV20-1 and TRBJ1-3; D not certain. Trimming removed 1 base at V and 4 bases at J, with 5 bases between. The length of the CDR3 is 12 residues. Germline V gene lookup returns CDR1 DFQATT and CDR2 SNEGSKA (reference sequence). This CDR3 is CSARVTGNTIYF. The CDR3 DNA reads as TGCAGTGCTAGAGTTACCGGAAACACCATATATTTT.

A few counts support this clonotype. The chain couples TRBV6-5 to TRBJ2-1, with 10 nucleotides matching TRBD1. Germline V gene lookup returns CDR1 MNHEY and CDR2 SVGAGI. The CDR3 contains 15 residues. The ends lost 7 bases at V and 1 base at J; junction bases unmatched: 4. The CDR3 reads CASIRGQGSYNEQFF. The CDR3 nucleotides read TGTGCCAGCATTAGGGGACAGGGGTCCTACAATGAGCAGTTCTTC.

Here the CDR3 DNA reads TGTGCCAGCAGCCCCGGGACACCTCGAGGACACGTGCAGTACTTC. Its protein product is CASSPGTPRGHVQYF. The V call is TRBV9, the J call TRBJ2-7; D is perhaps TRBD1 (6 bases). With 4 bases removed from V and 9 bases from J, the gap between germline ends came to 23 bases. CDR1 and CDR2 from the germline V gene are SGDLS and YYNGEE. The CDR3 sequence is 15 residues long.

In this sample, this clonotype turned up a few times. The CDR3 spells CASSVGADSVGPGNTIYF. The CDR3 DNA sequence: TGTGCCAGCAGCGTAGGAGCCGACAGCGTGGGGCCTGGAAACACCATATATTTT. The chain links TRBV11-3 to TRBJ1-3; D may be TRBD1 (5 bases). The V end lost 5 bases, the J end lost 2 bases, and 22 bases lay between the germline ends. Germline V gene sequence: CDR1 SGHNT, CDR2 YENEEA. This CDR3 is 18 amino acids long.